This T cell receptor beta chain comes out of a study of beta chain features in type 1 diabetes. Many counts were recorded for this clone. Its antigen remains unknown. Of the isolated RNA, all was reverse transcribed, and so the sequenced material was expressed TCRB transcripts. The repertoire was sequenced with immunoSEQ multiplex PCR; TCRdb's copy has only in-frame clones and lacks some. The table shows a few hundred thousand clones, with roughly 9.8% occurring only once. Germline V gives CDR1 SNHLY, CDR2 FYNNEI. Unmatched junction bases numbered 8, after V lost 6 bases and J lost 8 bases. This CDR3 spans 14 amino acids. General study findings and limits: All four CD4+ subsets from Type 1 diabetes patients carried moderately but significantly shorter TCRB CDR3s. The analysis here could not establish whether HLA type shapes TCRB rearrangement.

V usage is TRBV2 and J usage is TRBJ1-4; the match to TRBD1 covers 8 bases. Sequences were obtained from central memory CD4+ T cells from blood. The sequence was obtained from a man younger than 40 with type 1 diabetes. CDR3 sequence (DNA): TGTGCCAGCAGCGTTGACAGGGGAGGAGAAAAACTGTTTTTT. Amino acid sequence: CASSVDRGGEKLFF.